This T cell receptor (beta chain) was captured in a study of cytomegalovirus exposure and HLA in healthy donors (dated by TCRdb to the late 2010s). About the study as a whole: An earlier analysis of fewer than 750 of the donors reported 250 to 300 Gb of sequence data and 100 million to 120 million unique TCR beta sequences obtained from some 170 million T cells. An early release covering over 500 HLA-typed donors comprised roughly 300 gigabases of sequencing data and roughly 85 million unique TCR sequences. Among the roughly 400 genotyped donors, about 83% belonged to the genetic ancestry cluster associated with self-reported Caucasian donors. The study was designed to test whether signatures of past pathogen exposure could be identified by cataloging public T cell receptors. Using immunosequencing, the study profiled T cell repertoires from about 650 subjects and related those repertoires to cytomegalovirus serostatus. A separate validation cohort of 90 to 150 different subjects was used in addition to the 666-subject first cohort. The study combined high-throughput TCR immunosequencing, statistical association of individual TCRs with disease status, and machine learning to predict cytomegalovirus infection status. A later analysis re-examined previously published TCR beta repertoires from more than 550 donors and added high-resolution HLA genotyping to investigate patterns of TCR occurrence. Rather than drawing on any new phenotypic data, the later analysis identified candidate immune exposures from TCR beta sequences and the way those sequences occurred across donors. An earlier analysis of approximately 640 of the donors applied high-throughput TCR beta sequencing to assess whether each TCR beta V gene segment acted as functional or pseudogenic. Donor age, sex, ethnicity and CMV serostatus were compiled alongside the repertoire data. Genome-wide SNP genotypes for about three fifths of the roughly 670 donors were used in a later genetic analysis, which treated that subset as a discovery cohort. All discovery cohort repertoires had been generated on a single sequencing platform. Both class I and class II loci were covered by HLA typing, at four-digit resolution. The number of donors typed differed by locus, with 629-630 for A, B, C, DRB1 and DQB1, around 520 for DQA1, 606 for DPA1, and some 470 for DPB1. Because of strong linkage in the cohort, roughly five DR-DQ haplotypes were treated as single units for association and clustering. Among 398 genotyped donors of the cohort, an average of approximately 240,000 unique TCR beta nucleotide sequences were sequenced per donor, around 20% of them non-productive. Results the study describes overall, beyond this receptor: A later analysis associated 16,951 TCR beta sequences with specific HLA alleles at a false discovery rate of 0.05. Roughly uniform sequencing depth across donors was assumed in presence/absence analyses, although this assumption may not hold. V-gene and J-gene trimming of TCR beta chains was associated with a missense DCLRE1C variant in a later genetic analysis, and the association was replicated in an independent cohort. According to the authors, the approach could potentially be generalized to other disease states and immunological phenotypes. In the study, 150 to 200 TCR beta chains were listed as associated with cytomegalovirus. According to a later genetic analysis, donors in an Asian-associated ancestry cluster had fewer N-insertions in productive TCRs than the approximately 630-donor mean. For the cohort, immune exposure information was limited to CMV serostatus. Because HLA typing was unavailable for some donors at each locus, only the typed subset was used in association tests. In an earlier analysis of more than 450 of the donors, most TCR beta V segments were observed in productive rearrangements about 87% or about 30% of the time, broadly matching IMGT annotations. A later analysis found that most CMV-associated TCR beta chains appeared HLA-restricted, with HLA associations seemingly driven largely by CMV exposure. A later analysis found that TCR association rates varied across HLA loci, with DRB1 alleles showing the most associated TCRs and HLA-C alleles the fewest. The sequencing pipeline was judged likely to have produced a cluster of highly shared sequence variants as a technical artifact. The cohort was sequenced for TCR beta chains only, and without alpha or paired-chain data the features that could be detected were limited. Correlated functional status among segregating V segments might be attributable to linkage disequilibrium, but an unknown experimental factor could not be ruled out. Three of the identified cytomegalovirus-associated TCR beta chains were confirmed in vitro to be specific for cytomegalovirus antigens. A later analysis reported that several top co-occurrence clusters appeared linked to parvovirus B19, influenza, CMV and Epstein-Barr virus. Strong co-occurrence of HLA alleles, especially DR and DQ, made assigning TCR associations to individual alleles difficult. A later analysis found that HLA-associated TCR beta chains were more clonally expanded and had lower generation probabilities than equally common non-associated chains. Some 16 rarely observed V segments, including chromosome 9 orphons, were excluded from the earlier analysis of a few hundred of the donors because counts were too low. The classifier was reported to diagnose cytomegalovirus status with high specificity and sensitivity in both the original and validation cohorts. Across donors, most TCR sequences were observed very rarely, whereas some public TCRs were present in many individuals. A further reported finding was that TCR beta sequences accurately predicted the HLA-A and HLA-B alleles for most subjects in the first cohort.

In total, approximately 610 healthy bone marrow donors made up the cohort. At the time of sampling, every cohort member was nominally healthy, though immune exposures that went unrecorded were likely present. The donor tested CMV seronegative, placing the donor among the 350 or so seronegative members of the cohort. Every donor gave a peripheral blood sample, and the peripheral blood mononuclear cells from that sample were used for TCR beta sequencing. The Qiagen DNeasy Blood Extraction Kit was used to extract genomic DNA from the blood cell samples. Concerning this clone itself: It has no known antigen specificity. No much larger clone is present one base from it, and per-base qualities are unavailable.

Preparation of the library involved the immunoSEQ multiplex PCR assay. The multiplex PCR relied on a mix of 60 forward primers for TCR Vbeta segments and 13 reverse primers for TCR Jbeta segments. A multiplex PCR assay on genomic DNA amplified the CDR3 region of rearranged TCR beta genes. On the Illumina HiSeq System, the amplified TCR beta libraries were sequenced as 87-base-pair reads. On the authors' methods: Across the 500 to 700 repertoires, a later analysis counted approximately 83 million unique TCR beta chains, roughly 11 million of which were shared by at least two donors. Raw reads were error-corrected and collapsed into unique sequences by a nearest-neighbor algorithm in which closely related sequences were merged to remove PCR and sequencing errors. To assign V, D and J gene segments, CDR3 sequences were aligned to IMGT reference sequences. For a sequence to be retained, a match of at least six nucleotides to both a V gene segment and a J gene segment was required. A rearrangement was called productive if the CDR3 had no stop codons and remained in frame with V and J, and every other rearrangement was called non-productive. CDR3 was defined according to IMGT convention as the region running from the second conserved V-encoded cysteine to the conserved J-encoded phenylalanine. The earlier analysis of about 590 of the donors excluded sequences that lacked an unambiguous match to a single V gene segment. In an earlier analysis of 587 of the donors, a V segment was called functional when productive rearrangements were above 56.7%, and segregating when the standard deviation between donors exceeded 5%. To diagnose cytomegalovirus status from the catalog of TCR beta chain sequences, a statistical classification framework was built. A later analysis assigned V and J genes by comparing TCR nucleotide sequences with IMGT/GENE-DB human TR gene sequences. A later analysis assigned CDR3 sequences and most-parsimonious VDJ recombination scenarios with the TCRdist pipeline. In a later analysis, each TCR beta chain was defined by its CDR3 amino acid sequence together with its V-gene family, and reads without a unique V-gene family were excluded. A later analysis removed 550 to 650 highly shared, low-generation-probability nucleotide sequences to deal with suspected cross-contamination and a sequencing artifact. For each public chain, a later analysis derived a clonal expansion index from normalized ranks of inferred template counts within each repertoire. Generation probabilities in a later analysis came from a VDJ recombination model fitted to out-of-frame rearrangements, and those results were checked against IGoR. In a later analysis, TCR-TCR, TCR-HLA and TCR-CMV co-occurrence was scored with hypergeometric tests, and a repertoire-size bias correction was applied to TCR pairs. To estimate false discovery rates, a later analysis permuted the HLA or CMV assignments 20 times. In a later analysis, co-occurring TCRs were grouped using DBSCAN, and TCRdist sequence similarity was added for clustering within HLA-allele-positive subsets. Repertoires with fewer than 30,000 or more than 120,000 public chains were left out of co-occurrence clustering, as were five repertoires with anomalous nucleotide sharing. What TCRdb holds here is the immuneACCESS table cut down to in-frame rearrangements. Part of the clones is not present; checked against another copy, under half of the missing clones reflect an unresolved V gene, and the others are unexplained. V and J calls and clone size are copied from that table; D and trimming were computed from the DNA. The sample table lists under 200,000 clones, about 75% of them with a count of one. The ten largest clones represent approximately 2.4% of the sample.

The sequence derives from a female donor in good health and CMV-seronegative. The sequenced material came from PBMCs.

In nucleotide form, the sequence is TGTGCCAGTAGTATAGTGGGGACAGGTCAAGAGACCCAGTACTTC. Its amino acids are CASSIVGTGQETQYF. This sequence uses TRBV19 and TRBJ2-5, with 8 central nucleotides matching TRBD1. The CDR3, from cysteine to phenylalanine, totals 15 residues. Only the CDR3 region is kept as DNA, spanning 45 bases read in frame from base 1. Taken from the germline V gene (reference sequence), the CDR1 and CDR2 loops are LNHDA and SQIVND. V has 1 base trimmed and J has 2 bases trimmed; junction bases matching no gene number 3. The full variable domain, with segments outside the CDR3 supplied by the reference TRBV19 and TRBJ2-5 proteins, appears as DGGITQSPKYLFRKEGQNVTLSCEQNLNHDAMYWYRQDPGQGLRLIYYSQIVNDFQKGDIAEGYSVSREKKESFPLTVTSAQKNPTAFYLCASSIVGTGQETQYFGPGTRLLVL.